This TCR beta chain was profiled in a study of cytomegalovirus exposure and HLA in healthy donors. This PCR relied on a set of 60 Vbeta primers and 13 Jbeta primers. Here immunoSEQ multiplex PCR was the method, and the copy in TCRdb shows in-frame clones only, minus some. The sample holds some 130,000 clones. This CDR3 is 14 amino acids long. Trimming took 3 bases from V and 7 from J; bases not matched to a gene: 5. Germline CDR1 is KGHSH and CDR2 is LQKENI. The rearrangement joins TRBV18 to TRBJ1-2, with 10 bases identical to TRBD1. The TCR sequence derives from a man younger than 35 in good health and CMV-seronegative. Material for sequencing was PBMCs. This CDR3 is CASSPGQGLRGYTF. In DNA form, the CDR3 reads TGTGCCAGCTCACCGGGACAGGGGCTCCGTGGCTACACCTTC.